A single sample is the source of the 8 T cell receptor beta chains below, sequenced in a study of blood T cells in healthy people across ages. A second PCR, run for about 7 to 11 cycles, used a sample-barcoded 5' primer plus a J-beta primer mix. TCRdb re-derived calls from the 5' RACE reads in MiXCR, one entry per CDR3 protein. The sample shows roughly 800,000 distinct CDR3 sequences, 58% of them seen only once. The sample comprised blood. The receptors shown here come from a young man in good health.

This chain links TRBV7-2 with TRBJ2-1; unclear D gene. Deletions cut 5 bases from V and 5 bases from J, with 13 bases between. The length of the CDR3 is 14 residues. The germline V gene has CDR1 SGHTA and CDR2 FQGNSA. CDR3 amino acids: CASSPRLGNNEQFF. The CDR3, as DNA: TGTGCCAGCAGCCCCCGTTTGGGGAACAATGAGCAGTTCTTC.

There are a few counts of this clonotype. The rearrangement joins TRBV7-2 to TRBJ2-7, with 8 bases identical to TRBD2. With V trimmed by 3 bases and J by 0 bases, 4 bases remained unmatched. The germline V gene encodes CDR1 SGHTA and CDR2 FQGNSA. This CDR3 has 15 residues. The CDR3 DNA reads TGTGCCAGCAGCTTTTTCGGGGGGGACTCCTACGAGCAGTACTTC. This translates into CASSFFGGDSYEQYF.

The chain has TRBV2 and TRBJ2-7, with TRBD2 as a possible D gene (6 bases). V lost 8 bases to trimming and J lost 1 base, with 9 bases between them. The CDR3 runs 12 residues. Germline values: CDR1 SNHLY, CDR2 FYNNEI. CDR3 in DNA: TGTGCCAGCGGAGGGGTATCCTACGAGCAGTACTTC. Residues: CASGGVSYEQYF.

The rearrangement joins TRBV18 to TRBJ2-1, with TRBD1 matching over 9 bases. Judging by the DNA end, TRBJ2-7 fits better; the J call may be wrong. CDR1 and CDR2 from the germline V gene are KGHSH and LQKENI. This CDR3 is 15 amino acids long. This chain's CDR3 is CASSDDRTGDSEQYF. DNA for the CDR3: TGTGCCAGCTCAGATGACCGGACAGGGGACTCCGAGCAGTACTTC.

The V call is TRBV27, the J call TRBJ2-1; 13 bases agree with TRBD2. The J call may be in error: the DNA end matches TRBJ2-7 better. CDR1 MNHEY and CDR2 SMNVEV come from the germline V gene (reference sequence). The CDR3 runs to 14 residues. The CDR3 reads CASWGLAGPREQYF. The DNA for the CDR3 is TGTGCCAGCTGGGGACTAGCGGGACCGCGCGAGCAGTACTTC.

This clonotype showed up just a few times. The V call is TRBV13, the J call TRBJ2-3; 14 bases line up with TRBD2. Germline loops: CDR1 PRHDT, CDR2 FYEKMQ (reference sequence). V was pared by 5 bases and J by 4 bases, with 11 bases of the junction left unmatched. The CDR3 loop spans 18 amino acids. The chain's CDR3 is CASSQGLAGVSEPDTQYF. CDR3 in DNA: TGTGCCAGCAGCCAGGGACTAGCGGGAGTTTCGGAGCCAGATACGCAGTATTTT.

The genes are TRBV20-1 and TRBJ2-7; D possibly corresponds to TRBD1 (7 bases). The J call is in doubt because the DNA end fits TRBJ2-5 better. Germline V gives CDR1 DFQATT, CDR2 SNEGSKA (reference sequence). This CDR3 contains 12 residues. The chain's CDR3 is CSASRGVETQYF. Written as DNA, the CDR3 is TGCAGTGCTAGCAGGGGGGTGGAGACCCAGTACTTC.

The V call is TRBV11-3, the J call TRBJ2-7; a weak D match, TRBD1 (6 bases). Germline values: CDR1 SGHNT, CDR2 YENEEA. There are 15 residues in the CDR3. V was shortened by 0 bases and J by 3 bases, with 12 bases between the two germline ends. CDR3 in amino acids: CASSLDRWGLYEQYF. CDR3 bases: TGTGCCAGCAGCTTAGATCGATGGGGGCTCTACGAGCAGTACTTC. The whole variable domain, filled in from reference TRBV11-3 and TRBJ2-7, reads EAGVVQSPRYKIIEKKQPVAFWCNPISGHNTLYWYLQNLGQGPELLIRYENEEAVDDSQLPKDRFSAERLKGVDSTLKIQPAELGDSAVYLCASSLDRWGLYEQYFGPGTRLTVT.